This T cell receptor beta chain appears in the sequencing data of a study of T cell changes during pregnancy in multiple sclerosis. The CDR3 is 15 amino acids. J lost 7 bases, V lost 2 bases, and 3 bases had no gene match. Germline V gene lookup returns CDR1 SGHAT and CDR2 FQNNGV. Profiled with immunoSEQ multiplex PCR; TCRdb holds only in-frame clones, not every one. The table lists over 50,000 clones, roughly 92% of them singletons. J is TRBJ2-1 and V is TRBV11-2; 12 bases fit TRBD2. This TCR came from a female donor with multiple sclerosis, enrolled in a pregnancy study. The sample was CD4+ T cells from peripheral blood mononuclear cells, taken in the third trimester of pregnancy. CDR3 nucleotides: TGTGCCAGCAGCTTACGGACTAGCGGGAAAAATGAGCAGTTCTTC. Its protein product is CASSLRTSGKNEQFF.